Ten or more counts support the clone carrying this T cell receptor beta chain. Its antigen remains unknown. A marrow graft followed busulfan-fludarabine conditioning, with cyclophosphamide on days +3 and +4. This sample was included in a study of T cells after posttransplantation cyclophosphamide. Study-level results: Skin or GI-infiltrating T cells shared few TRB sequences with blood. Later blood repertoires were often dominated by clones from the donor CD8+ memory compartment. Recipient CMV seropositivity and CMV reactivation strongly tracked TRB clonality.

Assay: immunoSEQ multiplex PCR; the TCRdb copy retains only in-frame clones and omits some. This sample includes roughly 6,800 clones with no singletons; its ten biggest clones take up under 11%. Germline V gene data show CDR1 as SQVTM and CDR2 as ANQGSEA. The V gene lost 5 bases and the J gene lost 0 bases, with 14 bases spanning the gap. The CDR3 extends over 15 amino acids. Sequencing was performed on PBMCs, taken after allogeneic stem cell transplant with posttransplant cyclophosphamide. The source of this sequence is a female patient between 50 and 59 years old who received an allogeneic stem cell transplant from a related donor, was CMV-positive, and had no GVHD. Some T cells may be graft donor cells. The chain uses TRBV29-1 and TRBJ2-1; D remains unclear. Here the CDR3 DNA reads TGCAGCGTTCCCTCTATCCCTCGCTCCTACAATGAGCAGTTCTTC. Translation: CSVPSIPRSYNEQFF.